Listed below are T cell receptor beta chains from one sample, sequenced in a study of early T cells in non-severe SARS-CoV-2 infection. Each CDR3 protein gets one entry after TCRdb re-called the 5' RACE reads with MiXCR. The repertoire holds some 80,000 distinct CDR3 sequences, around 13% seen once, with about 1.5% in the top ten. Input material: whole blood. These TCRs come from an adult who was a healthcare worker with PCR-confirmed SARS-CoV-2 infection or an uninfected control (not recorded which). Each CDR3 is given with its conserved first and last residue. Each record gives: V gene, D gene, J gene, clone size, CDR3 protein, CDR3 DNA. The D gene is left open where the match is weak. Expanded clones get a size class; other rows say once, few or many, or leave the size out.

V: TRBV12-5; D: NA; J: TRBJ1-5; size: NA; CDR3: CASGLTVKTDNQPQHF; DNA: TGTGCTAGTGGTTTGACCGTTAAGACGGACAATCAGCCCCAGCATTTT
V: TRBV15; D: NA; J: TRBJ2-3; size: few; CDR3: CATSASDTQYF; DNA: TGTGCCACCAGCGCTTCAGATACGCAGTATTTT
V: TRBV21-1; D: NA; J: TRBJ2-5; size: few; CDR3: CASSTGETQYF; DNA: TGTGCCAGCAGCACCGGGGAGACCCAGTACTTC
V: TRBV4-1; D: NA; J: TRBJ2-7; size: NA; CDR3: CASSQDISALSYEQYF; DNA: TGCGCCAGCAGCCAAGACATTAGCGCCCTCTCCTACGAGCAGTACTTC
V: TRBV5-6; D: NA; J: TRBJ2-3; size: few; CDR3: CASSWERDTQYF; DNA: TGTGCCAGCAGCTGGGAGAGAGATACGCAGTATTTT
V: TRBV25-1; D: TRBD1; J: TRBJ1-6; size: NA; CDR3: CASSGQGGPGPLHF; DNA: TGTGCCAGCAGTGGACAGGGGGGGCCAGGGCCCCTCCACTTT
V: TRBV10-3; D: NA; J: TRBJ2-3; size: many; CDR3: CAISESRTDTQYF; DNA: TGTGCCATCAGTGAGTCCCGCACAGATACGCAGTATTTT
V: TRBV20-1; D: NA; J: TRBJ1-2; size: few; CDR3: CSALIRVYGYTF; DNA: TGCAGTGCCCTTATCAGGGTTTATGGCTACACCTTC
V: TRBV5-5; D: TRBD2; J: TRBJ2-1; size: few; CDR3: CASSFNGLAGDNEQFF; DNA: TGTGCCAGCAGCTTTAACGGACTAGCGGGGGATAATGAGCAGTTCTTC
V: TRBV7-9; D: NA; J: TRBJ2-7; size: many; CDR3: CASSLLPSSSEQYF; DNA: TGTGCCAGCAGCTTACTCCCCTCCTCATCCGAGCAGTACTTC
V: TRBV15; D: TRBD2; J: TRBJ2-4; size: NA; CDR3: CATSRDEDAGGLRGAKNIQYF; DNA: TGTGCCACCAGCAGAGATGAGGATGCGGGGGGGCTTAGAGGAGCCAAAAACATTCAGTACTTC
V: TRBV6-1; D: NA; J: TRBJ1-2; size: many; CDR3: CASSRGTSNYGYTF; DNA: TGTGCCAGCAGTAGGGGGACATCTAACTATGGCTACACCTTC
V: TRBV2; D: TRBD2; J: TRBJ2-1; size: few; CDR3: CASTEGLSSGGQSSYNEQFF; DNA: TGTGCCAGCACCGAAGGCCTCTCTAGCGGGGGGCAAAGCTCCTACAATGAGCAGTTCTTC
V: TRBV4-3; D: TRBD1; J: TRBJ2-1; size: NA; CDR3: CASSQVDRGAYNEQFF; DNA: TGCGCCAGCAGCCAGGTCGACAGGGGAGCCTACAATGAGCAGTTCTTC
V: TRBV7-2; D: NA; J: TRBJ1-1; size: many; CDR3: CASSLLAGNTEAFF; DNA: TGTGCCAGCAGCTTACTGGCGGGGAACACTGAAGCTTTCTTT
V: TRBV29-1; D: TRBD1; J: TRBJ2-7; size: many; CDR3: CSVMGQPSSYEQYF; DNA: TGCAGCGTGATGGGACAGCCATCGTCCTACGAGCAGTACTTC
V: TRBV7-9; D: NA; J: TRBJ1-6; size: many; CDR3: CASSWSRDQSPLHF; DNA: TGTGCCAGCAGCTGGTCCCGGGACCAATCACCCCTCCACTTT
V: TRBV4-3; D: NA; J: TRBJ2-6; size: NA; CDR3: CASSHTDTWGANVLTF; DNA: TGCGCCAGCAGCCATACCGACACGTGGGGGGCCAACGTCCTGACTTTC
V: TRBV3-1; D: NA; J: TRBJ2-3; size: few; CDR3: CASSQVWSTEGRSGPDTQYF; DNA: TGTGCCAGCAGCCAAGTCTGGTCGACCGAAGGCCGGTCAGGCCCAGATACGCAGTATTTT
V: TRBV20-1; D: NA; J: TRBJ2-1; size: NA; CDR3: CSARVWGDEQFF; DNA: TGCAGTGCTAGAGTCTGGGGGGATGAGCAGTTCTTC
V: TRBV27; D: NA; J: TRBJ2-5; size: few; CDR3: CASSYLASGQETQYF; DNA: TGTGCCAGCAGTTACCTCGCCTCGGGCCAAGAGACCCAGTACTTC
V: TRBV12-5; D: NA; J: TRBJ1-1; size: NA; CDR3: CASVWGQGSVQAFF; DNA: TGTGCTAGTGTATGGGGGCAGGGTTCCGTTCAAGCTTTCTTT
V: TRBV4-3; D: NA; J: TRBJ1-2; size: few; CDR3: CASSQDLNYGYTF; DNA: TGCGCCAGCAGCCAAGATCTTAACTATGGCTACACCTTC
V: TRBV20-1; D: NA; J: TRBJ1-1; size: few; CDR3: CSASHVRFNTEAFF; DNA: TGCAGTGCCTCCCACGTCAGGTTTAACACTGAAGCTTTCTTT
V: TRBV5-1; D: TRBD1; J: TRBJ2-5; size: NA; CDR3: CASSLRDRRSQETQYF; DNA: TGCGCCAGCAGCTTGAGGGACAGGCGATCACAAGAGACCCAGTACTTC
V: TRBV7-9; D: TRBD2; J: TRBJ2-5; size: NA; CDR3: CASSPGLARETQYF; DNA: TGTGCCAGCAGCCCGGGACTAGCTCGGGAGACCCAGTACTTC
V: TRBV6-2/TRBV6-3; D: TRBD2; J: TRBJ2-1; size: few; CDR3: CASSYSTGTSGARPSYNEQFF; DNA: TGTGCCAGCAGTTACTCCACCGGGACTAGCGGGGCGAGACCCTCCTACAATGAGCAGTTCTTC
V: TRBV10-3; D: TRBD2; J: TRBJ2-1; size: NA; CDR3: CAIGPSGGANEQFF; DNA: TGTGCCATTGGTCCGAGCGGGGGGGCCAATGAGCAGTTCTTC
V: TRBV11-2; D: TRBD1; J: TRBJ1-1; size: few; CDR3: CASSFGGTVEAFF; DNA: TGTGCCAGCAGCTTTGGGGGGACAGTCGAAGCTTTCTTT
V: TRBV9; D: NA; J: TRBJ2-3; size: many; CDR3: CASAGRKDTDTQYF; DNA: TGTGCCAGCGCGGGCAGGAAAGACACAGATACGCAGTATTTT
V: TRBV7-8; D: NA; J: TRBJ1-6; size: NA; CDR3: CASSLAGRQSPLHF; DNA: TGTGCCAGCAGCTTAGCAGGGAGACAGTCACCCCTCCACTTT
V: TRBV19; D: TRBD1; J: TRBJ2-7; size: many; CDR3: CASSITGVHEQYF; DNA: TGTGCCAGTAGTATAACAGGGGTCCACGAGCAGTACTTC